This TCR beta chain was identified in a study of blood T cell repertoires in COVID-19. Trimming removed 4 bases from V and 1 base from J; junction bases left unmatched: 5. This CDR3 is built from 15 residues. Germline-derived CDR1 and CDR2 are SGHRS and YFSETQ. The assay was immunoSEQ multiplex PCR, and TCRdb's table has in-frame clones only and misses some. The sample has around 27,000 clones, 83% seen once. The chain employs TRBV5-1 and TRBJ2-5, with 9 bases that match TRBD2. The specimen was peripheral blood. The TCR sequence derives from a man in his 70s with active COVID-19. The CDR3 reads CASSLTSGTQETQYF. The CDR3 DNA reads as TGCGCCAGCAGCCTGACTAGCGGAACCCAAGAGACCCAGTACTTC. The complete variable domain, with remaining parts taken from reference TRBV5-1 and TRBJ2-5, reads KAGVTQTPRYLIKTRGQQVTLSCSPISGHRSVSWYQQTPGQGLQFLFEYFSETQRNKGNFPGRFSGRQFSNSRSEMNVSTLELGDSALYLCASSLTSGTQETQYFGPGTRLLVL.